The 9 T cell receptor beta chains in this list originate from one sample, sequenced in a study of cytomegalovirus exposure and HLA in healthy donors. The primer mix had 60 Vbeta and 13 Jbeta primers. Sequencing used immunoSEQ multiplex PCR; TCRdb keeps in-frame clones, though not all of them. Counted here are approximately 160,000 clones, around 77% occurring once; the ten biggest clones make up roughly 1.7%. The source material was PBMCs. These receptors all come from a woman in her 30s in good health and CMV-seronegative.

The rearrangement links TRBV6-1 to TRBJ2-7; TRBD1 aligns across 8 bases. CDR3 length: 16 residues. The germline V gene encodes CDR1 MNHNS and CDR2 SASEGT. The V and J ends lost 1 base and 3 bases, in that order; junction bases with no gene match: 8. CDR3 region: CASSEVPGGRVYEQYF. CDR3 sequence (DNA): TGTGCCAGCAGTGAAGTCCCAGGGGGCCGCGTCTACGAGCAGTACTTC.

This chain connects TRBV7-9 to TRBJ2-1; 11 bases align to TRBD2. The V gene's germline CDR1 is SEHNR and CDR2 FQNEAQ (reference sequence). V lost 5 bases to trimming and J lost 6 bases; unmatched junction nucleotides: 6. The length of the CDR3 is 15 residues. CDR3 sequence: CASSELAGEPNEQFF. The CDR3 nucleotides are TGTGCCAGCAGCGAACTAGCGGGAGAGCCCAATGAGCAGTTCTTC.

This chain uses TRBV5-4 with TRBJ2-2, with TRBD2 identical over 9 bases. The J segment lost 1 base and the V segment lost 5 bases, leaving 3 bases of the junction unmatched. Looked up from germline, CDR1 is SGHNT and CDR2 is YYREEE (reference sequence). The CDR3 has 15 amino acids. This CDR3 is CASSRGGENTGELFF. Here the CDR3 DNA reads TGTGCCAGCAGTCGCGGGGGGGAGAACACCGGGGAGCTGTTTTTT. Full variable domain (rest looked up from reference TRBV5-4 and TRBJ2-2): ETGVTQSPTHLIKTRGQQVTLRCSSQSGHNTVSWYQQALGQGPQFIFQYYREEENGRGNFPPRFSGLQFPNYSSELNVNALELDDSALYLCASSRGGENTGELFFGEGSRLTVL.

The chain joins TRBV4-2 to TRBJ1-1; D remains unclear. This CDR3 region has 14 residues. Trimming left V 0 bases short and J 9 bases short, with 14 bases between. Germline V gene lookup returns CDR1 LGHNA and CDR2 YNFKEQ. The CDR3 protein is CASSQDRSPRKAFF. CDR3 nucleotide sequence: TGTGCCAGCAGCCAAGATAGAAGCCCCCGAAAAGCTTTCTTT.

This rearrangement joins TRBV27 to TRBJ2-2; a possible D gene is TRBD2 (6 bases). The CDR3 contains 16 residues. Germline CDR1 MNHEY, CDR2 SMNVEV (reference sequence). Trimming took off 4 bases at V and 5 bases at J, with 17 bases between the two ends. In DNA form, the CDR3 reads TGTGCCAGCAGTTCGACCAGGGTCCGGGGGACCGGGGAGCTGTTTTTT. It translates to CASSSTRVRGTGELFF.

The genes are TRBV7-2 and TRBJ2-7, with D possibly TRBD2 on 6 matching bases. V lost 0 bases and J lost 4, with 7 bases in between. There are 13 residues in the CDR3. Per germline, CDR1 SGHTA and CDR2 FQGNSA. CDR3 sequence reads: CASSLAGSYEQYF. The CDR3 DNA is TGTGCCAGCAGCTTAGCCGGGAGTTACGAGCAGTACTTC.

The CDR3 is CASSQLTIGTGINSPLHF. The DNA for the CDR3 is TGCGCCAGCAGCCAACTAACGATCGGGACAGGGATAAACTCACCCCTCCACTTT. The chain uses TRBV5-1 and TRBJ1-6; 9 bases are a match to TRBD1. The germline gives CDR1 SGHRS, CDR2 YFSETQ. The CDR3 totals 18 residues. V was pared by 4 bases and J by 10 bases, with 18 bases of the junction left unmatched.

The DNA for the CDR3 is TGTGCCAGCAGTGAACAGGCTCTCCGGGGCACTGAAGCTTTCTTT. Protein: CASSEQALRGTEAFF. The V and J genes are TRBV2 and TRBJ1-1; no clear D gene. The germline V gene has CDR1 SNHLY and CDR2 FYNNEI. V was cut by 2 bases and J by 4 bases, with 14 bases left in between. This CDR3 has 15 residues.

This chain links TRBV30 with TRBJ1-1; 9 nucleotides align to TRBD1. This CDR3 region has 13 residues. With 5 bases clipped from V and 1 base from J, the junction kept 2 bases outside the gene matches. Germline loops: CDR1 GTSNPN, CDR2 SVGIG (reference sequence). CDR3: CAWETGGNTEAFF. CDR3 nucleotide sequence: TGTGCCTGGGAGACAGGGGGGAACACTGAAGCTTTCTTT.